Following are 13 T cell receptor beta chains from one sample sequenced in a study of T cell responses to AZD1222 COVID-19 vaccine. Assay: immunoSEQ multiplex PCR; the TCRdb copy retains only in-frame clones and omits some. The sample carries about 88,000 clones, 90% recorded once. This specimen was peripheral blood, taken 28 days after the second AZD1222 dose. All receptors come from an adult who received the AZD1222 COVID-19 vaccine.

The genes are TRBV19 and TRBJ1-4, with unresolved D. Between the trimmed V and J ends, which lost 6 bases and 7 bases, there was a span of 15 bases. Germline values: CDR1 LNHDA, CDR2 SQIVND (reference sequence). The CDR3 is 14 amino acids. This chain's CDR3 is CASRESGWAEKLFF. CDR3 DNA: TGTGCCAGTAGAGAGTCGGGGTGGGCTGAAAAACTGTTTTTT.

The genes are TRBV7-8 and TRBJ1-1; D uncertain. The CDR3 covers 16 residues. Germline assignment: CDR1 SGHVS and CDR2 FQNEAQ. With 2 bases removed from V and 1 base from J, the gap between germline ends came to 14 bases. The CDR3 spells CASSLRDRVTNTEAFF. The CDR3 DNA reads TGTGCCAGCAGCTTACGGGATAGGGTGACGAACACTGAAGCTTTCTTT. Combining the CDR3 with reference TRBV7-8 and TRBJ1-1 gives the whole variable domain GAGVSQSPRYKVAKRGQDVALRCDPISGHVSLFWYQQALGQGPEFLTYFQNEAQLDKSGLPSDRFFAERPEGSVSTLKIQRTQQEDSAVYLCASSLRDRVTNTEAFFGQGTRLTVV.

V usage is TRBV4-1 and J usage is TRBJ1-6, with a weak D call TRBD1 (5 bases). The CDR3 runs to 17 residues. Trimming removed 1 base at V and 0 bases at J, with 10 bases between. Germline CDR1 reads MGHRA; CDR2 reads YSYEKL. The CDR3 DNA is TGCGCCAGCAGCCAAGGGGGCGGGAGCTCCTATAATTCACCCCTCCACTTT. Protein product: CASSQGGGSSYNSPLHF.

This chain uses TRBV20-1 with TRBJ2-1; 7 nucleotides line up with TRBD1. Trimming cost V 3 bases and J 8 bases; bases outside gene matches: 7. This CDR3 is built from 13 residues. CDR1 and CDR2 from the germline V gene are DFQATT and SNEGSKA (reference sequence). CDR3 bases: TGCAGTGCTAGTCCCCCGGACAGGTATGAGCAGTTCTTC. Its translation is CSASPPDRYEQFF.

The chain carries TRBV6-5 and TRBJ1-3; D gene unclear. The germline gives CDR1 MNHEY, CDR2 SVGAGI. CDR3 length: 14 residues. The V and J ends lost 7 bases and 1 base respectively, with 11 bases between them. The CDR3 sequence: CASKGGISGNTIYF. The DNA for the CDR3 is TGTGCCAGCAAGGGAGGGATTTCTGGAAACACCATATATTTT.

The rearrangement joins TRBV10-3 to TRBJ1-1; 7 positions agree with TRBD1. Trimming cost V 5 bases and J 8 bases; bases outside gene matches: 14. Germline CDR1 is ENHRY and CDR2 is SYGVKD. CDR3 length: 15 residues. Here the CDR3 DNA reads TGTGCCATCAGTTTCAGACAGGGAAACGATTTCGAAGCTTTCTTT. As protein: CAISFRQGNDFEAFF.

This clone was detected only a few times. The chain carries TRBV7-9 and TRBJ2-5, with 7 bases that match TRBD1. The germline V gene has CDR1 SEHNR and CDR2 FQNEAQ (reference sequence). V was pared by 6 bases and J by 3 bases, with 10 bases of the junction left unmatched. There are 15 residues in the CDR3. This chain's CDR3 is CASRPTGTDEETQYF. DNA for the CDR3: TGTGCCAGCAGACCCACCGGGACAGACGAAGAGACCCAGTACTTC.

The DNA for the CDR3 is TGCGCCAGCGGCTACGGCCCGATCGGGGAGCTGTTTTTT. Translating it yields CASGYGPIGELFF. The rearrangement joins TRBV5-1 to TRBJ2-2; D gene ambiguous. V was pared by 7 bases and J by 7 bases, with 14 bases between. Per germline, CDR1 SGHRS and CDR2 YFSETQ. The CDR3 runs 13 residues.

This rearrangement joins TRBV5-1 to TRBJ1-1, with TRBD1 identical over 9 bases. Per the germline V gene, CDR1 is SGHRS and CDR2 is YFSETQ. This CDR3 region has 15 residues. V gave up 2 bases and J gave up 7 bases; unmatched junction bases: 9. The CDR3, as DNA: TGCGCCAGCAGCTTCCGGGACAGGGCTTTGGATGAAGCTTTCTTT. Translated, it gives CASSFRDRALDEAFF.

The chain recombines TRBV24-1 with TRBJ2-3; possibly TRBD2 for D (7 bases). V dropped 10 bases and J dropped 4 bases, with 14 bases sitting between them. Germline V gives CDR1 KGHDR, CDR2 SFDVKD. The CDR3 contains 13 residues. This CDR3 is CATARGGADTQYF. For the CDR3, the DNA is TGTGCCACAGCCCGAGGGGGGGCAGATACGCAGTATTTT.

The rearrangement links TRBV5-4 to TRBJ1-5; D call uncertain. The CDR3 covers 14 residues. The V end was cut by 3 bases, the J end by 0 bases, with 7 bases between. Per the germline V gene, CDR1 is SGHNT and CDR2 is YYREEE (reference sequence). The CDR3 sequence: CASSSPDSNQPQHF. The CDR3 DNA reads TGTGCCAGCAGCTCCCCGGATAGCAATCAGCCCCAGCATTTT.

The rearrangement uses TRBV30 and TRBJ1-2; D not resolved. V was cut by 0 bases and J by 5 bases, with 10 bases left in between. The CDR3 consists of 13 residues. Per germline, CDR1 GTSNPN and CDR2 SVGIG (reference sequence). In DNA form, the CDR3 reads TGTGCCTGGAGTGTACGGGCAGATTATGGCTACACCTTC. Amino acids: CAWSVRADYGYTF.

V usage is TRBV19 and J usage is TRBJ1-4, with D uncertain. This CDR3 spans 12 amino acids. The germline V gene encodes CDR1 LNHDA and CDR2 SQIVND (reference sequence). The V end lost 3 bases, the J end lost 8 bases, and 7 bases lay between the germline ends. The CDR3 here is CASSIGGEKLFF. The CDR3 DNA is TGTGCCAGTAGTATCGGCGGGGAAAAACTGTTTTTT.